This T cell receptor beta chain was captured by sequencing in a study of radiotherapy plus CTLA-4 blockade in lung cancer. Study-level background: Objective responses arose in approximately 17% of patients, and around 30% experienced disease control. General study results and limits: Blood-borne expansion of tumor-derived TCR clones followed radiotherapy plus ipilimumab. Early clonal dynamics of blood T cells, together with interferon-beta, were reported as the best response predictor.

Germline V CDR1 and CDR2: SGHAT, FQNNGV. This CDR3 is 16 amino acids long. The V and J ends lost 0 bases and 4 bases respectively, with 15 bases between them. As to this clone: Its specificity is unknown.

People whose metastatic non-small-cell lung cancer was chemo-refractory got focal radiation along with CTLA-4 blockade by ipilimumab. Clones were read by immunoSEQ multiplex PCR, and TCRdb kept only the in-frame ones, dropping some. The table has roughly 100,000 clones, more than 75% seen once. This chain uses TRBV11-2 with TRBJ2-5; D remains unclear. This TCR was sampled from a human donor with non-small cell lung cancer that progressed on radiotherapy plus ipilimumab. Some clones in this sample may be carry-over from other donors' samples. The source was peripheral blood, collected from a patient treated with radiotherapy plus ipilimumab. The CDR3 DNA reads TGTGCCAGCAGCTTAGAATTTGGCCAGGCGACAGAGACCCAGTACTTC. Amino acids: CASSLEFGQATETQYF.